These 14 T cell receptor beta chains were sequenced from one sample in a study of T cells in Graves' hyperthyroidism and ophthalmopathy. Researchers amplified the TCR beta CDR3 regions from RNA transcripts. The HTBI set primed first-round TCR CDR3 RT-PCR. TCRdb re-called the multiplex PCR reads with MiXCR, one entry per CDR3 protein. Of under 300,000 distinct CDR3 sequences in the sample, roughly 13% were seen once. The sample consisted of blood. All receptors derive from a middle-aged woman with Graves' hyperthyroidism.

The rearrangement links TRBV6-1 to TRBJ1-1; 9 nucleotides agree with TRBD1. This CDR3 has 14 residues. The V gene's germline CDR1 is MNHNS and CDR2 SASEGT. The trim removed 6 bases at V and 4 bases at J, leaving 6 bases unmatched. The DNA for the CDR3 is TGTGCCAGCAGGGGACAGGGTTCTGGCACTGAAGCTTTCTTT. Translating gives CASRGQGSGTEAFF.

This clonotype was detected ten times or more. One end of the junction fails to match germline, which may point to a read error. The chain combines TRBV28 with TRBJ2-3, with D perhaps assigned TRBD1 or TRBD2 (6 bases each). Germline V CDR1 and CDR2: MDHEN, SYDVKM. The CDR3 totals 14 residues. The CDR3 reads CASNLGGSADTQYF. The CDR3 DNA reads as TGTGCCAGCAATTTAGGGGGGTCCGCAGATACGCAGTATTTT. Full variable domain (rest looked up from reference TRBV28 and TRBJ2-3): DVKVTQSSRYLVKRTGEKVFLECVQDMDHENMFWYRQDPGLGLRLIYFSYDVKMKEKGDIPEGYSVSREKKERFSLILESASTNQTSMYLCASNLGGSADTQYFGPGTRLTVL.

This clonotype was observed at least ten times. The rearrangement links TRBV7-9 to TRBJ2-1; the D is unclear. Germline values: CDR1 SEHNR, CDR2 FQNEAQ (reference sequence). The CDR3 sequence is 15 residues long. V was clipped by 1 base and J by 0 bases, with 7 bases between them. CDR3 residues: CASSLGGGSYNEQFF. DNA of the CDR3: TGTGCCAGCAGCTTAGGAGGCGGCTCCTACAATGAGCAGTTCTTC.

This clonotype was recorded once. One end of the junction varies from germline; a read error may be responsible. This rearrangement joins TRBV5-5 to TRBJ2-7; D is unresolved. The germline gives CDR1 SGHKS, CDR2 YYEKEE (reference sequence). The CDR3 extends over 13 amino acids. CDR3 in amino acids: CASSLASTYERYF. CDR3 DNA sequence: TGTGCCAGCAGCTTGGCCAGCACGTACGAGCGGTACTTC.

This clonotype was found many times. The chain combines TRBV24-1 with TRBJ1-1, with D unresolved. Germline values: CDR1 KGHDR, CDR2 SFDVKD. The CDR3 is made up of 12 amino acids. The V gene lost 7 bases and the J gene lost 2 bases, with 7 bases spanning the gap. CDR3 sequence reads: CATRNYNTEAFF. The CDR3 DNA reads TGTGCCACCAGAAATTATAACACTGAAGCTTTCTTT.

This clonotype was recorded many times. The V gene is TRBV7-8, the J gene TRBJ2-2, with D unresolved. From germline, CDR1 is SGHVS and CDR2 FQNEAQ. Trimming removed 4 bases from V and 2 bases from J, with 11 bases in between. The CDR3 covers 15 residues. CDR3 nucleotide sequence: TGTGCCAGCAGCTCTCTCAGACTCAACACCGGGGAGCTGTTTTTT. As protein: CASSSLRLNTGELFF.

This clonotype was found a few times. For the CDR3, the DNA is TGTGCCAGCAGCTCCATGGACACAGATACGCAGTATTTT. It yields the protein CASSSMDTDTQYF. This chain joins TRBV13 and TRBJ2-3; no firm D call. Germline V gene sequence: CDR1 PRHDT, CDR2 FYEKMQ (reference sequence). The length of the CDR3 is 13 residues. V was pared by 4 bases and J by 2 bases, with 7 bases between.

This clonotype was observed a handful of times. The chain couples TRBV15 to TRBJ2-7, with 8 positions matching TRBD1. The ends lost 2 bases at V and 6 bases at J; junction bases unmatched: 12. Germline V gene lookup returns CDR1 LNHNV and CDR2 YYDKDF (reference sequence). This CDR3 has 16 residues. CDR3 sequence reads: CATSRNTLGQGSEQYF. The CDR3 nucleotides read TGTGCCACCAGCAGAAATACCTTAGGACAGGGATCCGAGCAGTACTTC.

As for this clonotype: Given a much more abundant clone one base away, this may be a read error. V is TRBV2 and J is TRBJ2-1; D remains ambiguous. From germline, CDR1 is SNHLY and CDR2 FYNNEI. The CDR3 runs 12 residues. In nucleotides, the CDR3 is TGTGCCAGCAATACGGGTAACAATGAGCGGTTCTTC. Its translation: CASNTGNNERFF.

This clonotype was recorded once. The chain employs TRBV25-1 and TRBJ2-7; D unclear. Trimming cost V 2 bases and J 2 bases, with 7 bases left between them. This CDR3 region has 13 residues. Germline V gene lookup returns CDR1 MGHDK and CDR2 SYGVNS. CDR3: CASSELGAYEQYF. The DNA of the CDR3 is TGTGCCAGCAGTGAACTTGGGGCCTACGAGCAGTACTTC.

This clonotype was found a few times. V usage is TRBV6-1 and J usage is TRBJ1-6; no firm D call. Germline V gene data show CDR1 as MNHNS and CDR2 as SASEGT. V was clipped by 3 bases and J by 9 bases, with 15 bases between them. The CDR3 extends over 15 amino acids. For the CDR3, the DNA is TGTGCCAGCAGTGACGATTGGGGAGGATTTTCACCCCTCCACTTT. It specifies CASSDDWGGFSPLHF.

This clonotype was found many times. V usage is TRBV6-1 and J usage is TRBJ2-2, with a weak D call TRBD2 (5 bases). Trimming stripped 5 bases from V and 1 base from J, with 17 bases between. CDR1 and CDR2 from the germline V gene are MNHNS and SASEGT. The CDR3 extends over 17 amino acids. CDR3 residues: CASSHYSGSGNTGELFF. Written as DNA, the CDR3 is TGTGCCAGCAGTCATTATTCAGGAAGCGGGAACACCGGGGAGCTGTTTTTT.

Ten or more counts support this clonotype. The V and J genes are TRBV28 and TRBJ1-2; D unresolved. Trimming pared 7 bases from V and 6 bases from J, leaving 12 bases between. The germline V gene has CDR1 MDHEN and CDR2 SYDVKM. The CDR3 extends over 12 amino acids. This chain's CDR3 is CASTLLGDGYTF. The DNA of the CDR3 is TGTGCCAGCACCCTACTCGGTGATGGCTACACCTTC.

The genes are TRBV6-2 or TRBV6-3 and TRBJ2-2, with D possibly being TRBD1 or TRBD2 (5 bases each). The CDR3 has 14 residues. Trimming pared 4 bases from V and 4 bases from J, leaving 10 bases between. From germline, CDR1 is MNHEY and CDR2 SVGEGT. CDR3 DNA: TGTGCCAGCAGTTGGGACGGAACCACCGGGGAGCTGTTTTTT. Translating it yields CASSWDGTTGELFF.